A single sample is the source of the 13 T cell receptor beta chains below, sequenced in a study of radiation and T cells in renal cell carcinoma. Repertoires were generated with immunoSEQ multiplex PCR, while TCRdb's copy carries only in-frame clones and drops some. The table records 18,000 or so clones, around three fifths of them present only once. The treatment was: treatment-naive control, cytoreductive nephrectomy. This specimen consisted of tumor tissue, obtained from a patient whose treatment was nephrectomy without radiotherapy. Every receptor here comes from a man aged 45-65 years with renal cell carcinoma.

This clone was observed a handful of times. The rearrangement links TRBV2 to TRBJ1-2; the D is unclear. V was shortened by 6 bases and J by 5 bases, with 7 bases between the two germline ends. The V gene's germline CDR1 is SNHLY and CDR2 FYNNEI. The CDR3 runs to 11 residues. The CDR3 DNA sequence: TGTGCCAGCAGACCCGAATATGGCTACACCTTC. This gives the protein CASRPEYGYTF. The entire variable domain, with the rest obtained from reference TRBV2 and TRBJ1-2, is as follows: EPEVTQTPSHQVTQMGQEVILRCVPISNHLYFYWYRQILGQKVEFLVSFYNNEISEKSEIFDDQFSVERPDGSNFTLKIRSTKLEDSAMYFCASRPEYGYTFGSGTRLTVV.

This clone is termed medium-sized. The rearrangement links TRBV5-1 to TRBJ2-7; 10 positions match TRBD1. CDR1 SGHRS and CDR2 YFSETQ come from the germline V gene. The CDR3 extends over 18 amino acids. Trimming removed 0 bases from V and 0 bases from J; junction bases left unmatched: 9. CDR3: CASSLGLRDRGPSYEQYF. The CDR3 DNA sequence: TGCGCCAGCAGCTTGGGGCTCCGCGACAGGGGGCCCTCCTACGAGCAGTACTTC.

This chain connects TRBV5-8 to TRBJ2-3; 8 bases agree with TRBD2. Germline assignment: CDR1 SGHTS and CDR2 YDEGEE. With 1 base clipped from V and 6 bases from J, the junction kept 7 bases outside the gene matches. The CDR3 covers 15 residues. The CDR3 DNA reads as TGTGCCAGCAGCTTGATGGCGGGGGGCCAGGATACGCAGTATTTT. It is translated as CASSLMAGGQDTQYF.

CDR3: CASSTRQGMAYEQYF. Written as DNA, the CDR3 is TGTGCCAGTAGTACACGACAGGGAATGGCCTACGAGCAGTACTTC. This chain links TRBV19 with TRBJ2-7; 7 bases line up with TRBD1. V lost 4 bases to trimming and J lost 2 bases; unmatched junction nucleotides: 8. Per germline, CDR1 LNHDA and CDR2 SQIVND (reference sequence). The CDR3 covers 15 residues. Based on the CDR3 plus reference TRBV19 and TRBJ2-7, the full variable domain is DGGITQSPKYLFRKEGQNVTLSCEQNLNHDAMYWYRQDPGQGLRLIYYSQIVNDFQKGDIAEGYSVSREKKESFPLTVTSAQKNPTAFYLCASSTRQGMAYEQYFGPGTRLTVT.

The chain recombines TRBV30 with TRBJ1-1; D is possibly TRBD1 (5 bases). This CDR3 region has 15 residues. Germline CDR1 and CDR2: GTSNPN and SVGIG (reference sequence). V lost 0 bases and J lost 2, with 13 bases in between. CDR3 DNA sequence: TGTGCCTGGAGTGTACCCCCGGGGGTTAACACTGAAGCTTTCTTT. Translating it yields CAWSVPPGVNTEAFF. Filled out from reference TRBV30 and TRBJ1-1, the complete variable domain reads SQTIHQWPATLVQPVGSPLSLECTVEGTSNPNLYWYRQAAGRGLQLLFYSVGIGQISSEVPQNLSASRPQDRQFILSSKKLLLSDSGFYLCAWSVPPGVNTEAFFGQGTRLTVV.

The rearrangement links TRBV5-6 to TRBJ1-4; no definite D call. CDR3 length: 13 amino acids. Germline V lookup: CDR1 SGHDT, CDR2 YYEEEE. Trimming took 1 base from V and 8 from J, leaving 9 bases between them. DNA of the CDR3: TGTGCCAGCAGCTTGATTCAGGACGAAAAACTGTTTTTT. The encoded protein is CASSLIQDEKLFF.

DNA for the CDR3: TGTGCCTGGAGCCTAGGCCCGAGCGAAAAACTGTTTTTT. Amino acids: CAWSLGPSEKLFF. This rearrangement joins TRBV30 to TRBJ1-4; D unresolved. This CDR3 comprises 13 residues. Trimming removed 3 bases at V and 8 bases at J, with 13 bases between. Germline CDR1 reads GTSNPN; CDR2 reads SVGIG (reference sequence). Full variable domain (remainder filled in from reference TRBV30 and TRBJ1-4): SQTIHQWPATLVQPVGSPLSLECTVEGTSNPNLYWYRQAAGRGLQLLFYSVGIGQISSEVPQNLSASRPQDRQFILSSKKLLLSDSGFYLCAWSLGPSEKLFFGSGTQLSVL.

This clone was detected a few times. The V gene is TRBV5-6, the J gene TRBJ1-5, with D tentatively TRBD1 (5 bases). The CDR3 runs 14 residues. The ends were cut back, 0 bases at V and 8 bases at J, with 12 bases in the middle. Germline V lookup: CDR1 SGHDT, CDR2 YYEEEE. The CDR3 DNA reads as TGTGCCAGCAGCTTGGGCGGGGGTAGAAAGCCCCAGCATTTT. This gives the protein CASSLGGGRKPQHF.

This rearrangement joins TRBV11-3 to TRBJ2-5; 15 bases fit TRBD2. The junction had 6 bases not matched to a gene; V was cut back by 5 bases and J by 5 bases. The CDR3 sequence is 16 residues long. Germline V gives CDR1 SGHNT, CDR2 YENEEA. CDR3 protein: CASSLGLAGGLETQYF. CDR3 bases: TGTGCCAGCAGCCTAGGACTAGCGGGAGGGCTGGAGACCCAGTACTTC.

The chain has TRBV29-1 and TRBJ2-5, with 12 bases aligning to TRBD2. Germline CDR1 and CDR2: SQVTM and ANQGSEA. The CDR3 is made up of 14 amino acids. Trimming took 6 bases from V and 1 from J; bases not matched to a gene: 3. DNA of the CDR3: TGCAGCGTGGGGACTAGCGGGTTCCAAGAGACCCAGTACTTC. Amino acid sequence: CSVGTSGFQETQYF.

This clone was recorded a few times. V and J are TRBV6-1 and TRBJ2-2, with D maybe TRBD1 (5 bases). CDR3 length equals 15 residues. Trimming cost V 6 bases and J 6 bases, with 17 bases left between them. CDR1 MNHNS and CDR2 SASEGT come from the germline V gene. The CDR3 loop is CASRWGSSDSGELFF. CDR3 bases: TGTGCCAGCAGGTGGGGCAGTTCCGACTCCGGGGAGCTGTTTTTT.

This chain connects TRBV12-5 to TRBJ1-5; a weak D match, TRBD1 (5 bases). The CDR3 spans 15 residues. V shed 2 bases and J shed 4 bases, with 12 bases lying between them. Germline assignment: CDR1 LGHNT and CDR2 FRNRAP. The CDR3 coding sequence is TGTGCTAGTGGTTTGCCCAGGGACCGAAATCAGCCCCAGCATTTT. Its translation: CASGLPRDRNQPQHF.

There are many counts of this clone. CDR3 DNA sequence: TGTGCCACGCGTACCGGGACATTAATCGATACGCAGTATTTT. It codes for CATRTGTLIDTQYF. The V gene is TRBV13, the J gene TRBJ2-3, with a possible D match to TRBD1 (6 bases). V lost 10 bases to trimming and J lost 6 bases, with 20 bases between them. This CDR3 contains 14 residues. CDR1 and CDR2 from the germline V gene are PRHDT and FYEKMQ (reference sequence).